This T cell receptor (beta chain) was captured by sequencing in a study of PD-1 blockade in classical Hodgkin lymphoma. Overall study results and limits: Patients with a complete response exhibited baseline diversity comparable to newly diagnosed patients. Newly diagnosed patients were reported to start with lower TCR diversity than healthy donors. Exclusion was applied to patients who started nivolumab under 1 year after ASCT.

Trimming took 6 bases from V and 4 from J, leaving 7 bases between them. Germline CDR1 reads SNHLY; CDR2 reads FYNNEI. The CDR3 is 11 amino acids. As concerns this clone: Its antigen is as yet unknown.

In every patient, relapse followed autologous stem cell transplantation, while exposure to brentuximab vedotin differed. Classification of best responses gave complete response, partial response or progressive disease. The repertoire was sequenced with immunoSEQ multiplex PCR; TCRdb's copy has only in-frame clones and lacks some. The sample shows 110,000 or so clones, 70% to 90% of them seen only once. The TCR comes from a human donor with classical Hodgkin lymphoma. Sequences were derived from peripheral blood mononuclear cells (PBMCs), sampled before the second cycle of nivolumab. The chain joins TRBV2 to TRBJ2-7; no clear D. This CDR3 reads CASRAEYEQYF. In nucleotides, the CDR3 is TGTGCCAGCAGGGCGGAGTACGAGCAGTACTTC.